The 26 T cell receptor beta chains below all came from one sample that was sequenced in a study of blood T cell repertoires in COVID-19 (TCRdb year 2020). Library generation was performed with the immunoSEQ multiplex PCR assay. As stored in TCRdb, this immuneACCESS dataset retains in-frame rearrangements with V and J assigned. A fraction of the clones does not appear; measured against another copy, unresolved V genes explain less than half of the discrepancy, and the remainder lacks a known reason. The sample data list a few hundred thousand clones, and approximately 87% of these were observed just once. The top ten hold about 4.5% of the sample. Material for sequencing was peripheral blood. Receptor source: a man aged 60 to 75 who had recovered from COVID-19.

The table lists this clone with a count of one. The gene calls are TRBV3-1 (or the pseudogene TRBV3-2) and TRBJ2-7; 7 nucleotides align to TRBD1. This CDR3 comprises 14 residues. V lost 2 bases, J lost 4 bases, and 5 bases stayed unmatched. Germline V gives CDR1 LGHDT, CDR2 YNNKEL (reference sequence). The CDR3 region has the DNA TGTGCCAGCAGCCAACGAGGGGGCAGATACGAGCAGTACTTC. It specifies CASSQRGGRYEQYF.

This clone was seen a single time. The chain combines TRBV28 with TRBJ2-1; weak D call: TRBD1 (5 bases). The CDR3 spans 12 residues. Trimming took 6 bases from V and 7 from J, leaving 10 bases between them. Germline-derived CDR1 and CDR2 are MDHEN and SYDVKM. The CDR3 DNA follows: TGTGCCAGCAGCTTAGGACATAATGAGCAGTTCTTC. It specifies CASSLGHNEQFF.

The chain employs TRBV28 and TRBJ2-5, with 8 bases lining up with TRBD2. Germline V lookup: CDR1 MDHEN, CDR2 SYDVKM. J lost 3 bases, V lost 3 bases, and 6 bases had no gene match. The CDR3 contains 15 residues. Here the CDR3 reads CASSLRRGGEETQYF. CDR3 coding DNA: TGTGCCAGCAGTTTGCGTCGGGGGGGGGAAGAGACCCAGTACTTC.

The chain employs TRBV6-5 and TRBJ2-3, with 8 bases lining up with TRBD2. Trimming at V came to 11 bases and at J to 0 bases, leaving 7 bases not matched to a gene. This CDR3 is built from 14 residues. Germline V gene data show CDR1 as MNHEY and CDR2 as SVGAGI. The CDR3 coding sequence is TGTGCCGGCGGGGGGCTACTAAGCACAGATACGCAGTATTTT. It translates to CAGGGLLSTDTQYF.

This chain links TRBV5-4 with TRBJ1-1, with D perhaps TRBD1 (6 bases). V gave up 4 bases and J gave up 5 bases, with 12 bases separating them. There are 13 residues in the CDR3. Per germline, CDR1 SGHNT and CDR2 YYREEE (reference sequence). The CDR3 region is CASSGGRGTEAFF. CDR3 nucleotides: TGTGCCAGCAGCGGAGGGAGGGGGACTGAAGCTTTCTTT.

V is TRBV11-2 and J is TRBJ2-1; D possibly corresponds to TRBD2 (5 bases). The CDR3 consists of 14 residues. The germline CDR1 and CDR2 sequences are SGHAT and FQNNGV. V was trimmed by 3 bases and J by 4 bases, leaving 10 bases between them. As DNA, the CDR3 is TGTGCCAGCAGCTTGTACGCGGGTTACAATGAGCAGTTCTTC. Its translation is CASSLYAGYNEQFF.

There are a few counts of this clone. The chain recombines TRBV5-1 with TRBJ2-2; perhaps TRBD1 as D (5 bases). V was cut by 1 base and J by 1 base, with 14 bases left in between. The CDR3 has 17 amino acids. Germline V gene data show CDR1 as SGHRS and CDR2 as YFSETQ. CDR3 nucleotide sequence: TGCGCCAGCAGCTTGTATGGGGCTCCTGGGAACACCGGGGAGCTGTTTTTT. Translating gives CASSLYGAPGNTGELFF.

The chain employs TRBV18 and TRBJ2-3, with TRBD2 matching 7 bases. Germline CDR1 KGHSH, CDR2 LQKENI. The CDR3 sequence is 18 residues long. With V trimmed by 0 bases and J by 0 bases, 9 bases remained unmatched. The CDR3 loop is CASSPPGRAGKSTDTQYF. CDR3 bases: TGTGCCAGCTCACCACCGGGGAGGGCAGGGAAGAGCACAGATACGCAGTATTTT.

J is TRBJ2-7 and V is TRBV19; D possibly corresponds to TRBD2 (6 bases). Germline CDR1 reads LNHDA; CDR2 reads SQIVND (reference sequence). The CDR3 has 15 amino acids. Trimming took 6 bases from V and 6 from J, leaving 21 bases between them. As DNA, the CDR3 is TGTGCCAGTAGCTTCCGGGACTCCTATCGCTCCGAGCAGTACTTC. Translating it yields CASSFRDSYRSEQYF.

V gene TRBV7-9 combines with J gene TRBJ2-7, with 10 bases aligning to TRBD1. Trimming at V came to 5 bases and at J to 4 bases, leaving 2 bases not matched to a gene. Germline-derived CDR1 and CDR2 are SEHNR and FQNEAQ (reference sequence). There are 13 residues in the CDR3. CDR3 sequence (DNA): TGTGCCAGCAGCAGGACAGGGGGTTACGAGCAGTACTTC. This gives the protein CASSRTGGYEQYF.

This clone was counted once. The CDR3 sequence is CASSLASGAVSYEQYF. The CDR3 coding sequence is TGCGCCAGCAGCTTGGCCTCCGGAGCGGTCTCCTACGAGCAGTACTTC. The gene calls are TRBV5-1 and TRBJ2-7, with a possible D match to TRBD2 (5 bases). The V end was cut by 0 bases, the J end by 0 bases, with 13 bases between. The CDR3 totals 16 residues. CDR1 SGHRS and CDR2 YFSETQ come from the germline V gene.

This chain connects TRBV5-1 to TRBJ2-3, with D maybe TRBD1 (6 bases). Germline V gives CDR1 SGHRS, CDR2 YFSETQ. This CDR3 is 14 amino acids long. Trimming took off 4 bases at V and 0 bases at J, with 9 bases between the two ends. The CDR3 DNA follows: TGCGCCAGCAGCATGGACAGAAGCACAGATACGCAGTATTTT. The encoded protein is CASSMDRSTDTQYF.

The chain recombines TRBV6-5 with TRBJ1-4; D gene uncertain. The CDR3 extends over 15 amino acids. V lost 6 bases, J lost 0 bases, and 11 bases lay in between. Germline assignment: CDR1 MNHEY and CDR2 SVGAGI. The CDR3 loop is CASRVRGSTNEKLFF. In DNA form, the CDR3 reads TGTGCCAGCAGGGTCAGAGGGTCAACTAATGAAAAACTGTTTTTT.

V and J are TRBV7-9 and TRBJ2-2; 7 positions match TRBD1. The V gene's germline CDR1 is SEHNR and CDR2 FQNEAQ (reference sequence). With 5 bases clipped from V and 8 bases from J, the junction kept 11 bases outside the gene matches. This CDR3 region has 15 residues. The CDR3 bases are TGTGCCAGCAGCCTTGTTGACAGGGTTACTGGGGAGCTGTTTTTT. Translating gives CASSLVDRVTGELFF.

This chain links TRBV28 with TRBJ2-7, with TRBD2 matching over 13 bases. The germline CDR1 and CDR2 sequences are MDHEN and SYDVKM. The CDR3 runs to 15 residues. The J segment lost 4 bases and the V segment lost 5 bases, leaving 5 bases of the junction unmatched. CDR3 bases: TGTGCCAGCAGTCCAGGGACTAGCGGGGCTTACGAGCAGTACTTC. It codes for CASSPGTSGAYEQYF.

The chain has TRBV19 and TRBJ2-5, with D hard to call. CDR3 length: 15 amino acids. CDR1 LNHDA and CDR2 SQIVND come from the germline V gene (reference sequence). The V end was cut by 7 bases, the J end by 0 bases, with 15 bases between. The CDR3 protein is CASNRGNQYQETQYF. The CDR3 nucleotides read TGTGCCAGTAACCGAGGAAACCAGTACCAAGAGACCCAGTACTTC.

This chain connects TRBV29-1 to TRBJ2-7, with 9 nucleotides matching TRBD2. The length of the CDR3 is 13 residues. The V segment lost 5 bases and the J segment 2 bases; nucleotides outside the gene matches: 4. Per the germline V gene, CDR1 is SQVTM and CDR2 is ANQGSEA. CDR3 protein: CSVLTSGTYEQYF. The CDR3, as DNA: TGCAGCGTTCTGACTAGCGGAACCTACGAGCAGTACTTC.

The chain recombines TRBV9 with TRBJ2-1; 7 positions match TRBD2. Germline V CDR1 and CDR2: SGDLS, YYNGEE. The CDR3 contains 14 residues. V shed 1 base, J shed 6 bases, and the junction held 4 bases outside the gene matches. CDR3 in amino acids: CASSVNSGSNEQFF. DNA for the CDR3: TGTGCCAGCAGCGTAAATAGCGGGTCCAATGAGCAGTTCTTC.

In DNA, the CDR3 is TGTGCCAGCAGTTCCCGGACAGTTAGCAATCAGCCCCAGCATTTT. It codes for CASSSRTVSNQPQHF. This chain links TRBV6-2 or TRBV6-3 with TRBJ1-5; weak D call: TRBD1 (6 bases). This CDR3 has 15 residues. Germline loops: CDR1 MNHEY, CDR2 SVGEGT. V was trimmed by 4 bases and J by 0 bases, leaving 10 bases between them.

The CDR3 DNA follows: TGTGCCAGCAGTGAGGACAGGCGGCGAGGTGGCTACACCTTC. This gives the protein CASSEDRRRGGYTF. This chain links TRBV2 with TRBJ1-2, with 7 bases identical to TRBD1. Germline V lookup: CDR1 SNHLY, CDR2 FYNNEI. V was clipped by 3 bases and J by 7 bases; unmatched bases: 8. The CDR3 is 14 residues long.

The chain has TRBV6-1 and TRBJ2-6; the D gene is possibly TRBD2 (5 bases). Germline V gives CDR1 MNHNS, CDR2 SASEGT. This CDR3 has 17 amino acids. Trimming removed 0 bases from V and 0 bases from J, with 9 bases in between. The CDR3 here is CASSEASGNSGANVLTF. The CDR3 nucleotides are TGTGCCAGCAGTGAAGCATCCGGGAACTCTGGGGCCAACGTCCTGACTTTC.

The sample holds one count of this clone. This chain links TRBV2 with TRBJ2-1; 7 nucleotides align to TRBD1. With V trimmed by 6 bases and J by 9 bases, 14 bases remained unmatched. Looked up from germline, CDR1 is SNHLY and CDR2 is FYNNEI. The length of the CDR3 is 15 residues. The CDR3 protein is CASSPQGTLVSEQFF. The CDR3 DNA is TGTGCCAGCAGCCCACAGGGGACCCTGGTTAGTGAGCAGTTCTTC.

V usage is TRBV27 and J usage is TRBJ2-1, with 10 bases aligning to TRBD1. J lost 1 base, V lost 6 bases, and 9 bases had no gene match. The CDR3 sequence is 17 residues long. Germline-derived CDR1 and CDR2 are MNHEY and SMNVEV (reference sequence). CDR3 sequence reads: CASRRGQGILSYNEQFF. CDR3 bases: TGTGCCAGCAGGCGGGGACAGGGGATACTATCCTACAATGAGCAGTTCTTC.

The CDR3 DNA reads TGTGCCAGCCGGCCGGGAGGTGTAGATACGCAGTATTTT. Amino acid sequence: CASRPGGVDTQYF. The chain carries TRBV12-3 or TRBV12-4 and TRBJ2-3; 7 nucleotides line up with TRBD2. CDR3 size: 13 residues. V gave up 8 bases and J gave up 5 bases; unmatched junction bases: 7.

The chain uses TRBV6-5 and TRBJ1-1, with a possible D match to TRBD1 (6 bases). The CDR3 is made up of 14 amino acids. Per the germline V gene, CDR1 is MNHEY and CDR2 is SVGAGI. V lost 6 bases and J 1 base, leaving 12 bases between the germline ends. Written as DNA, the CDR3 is TGTGCCAGCAGGGAGACAGGTCAGAACACTGAAGCTTTCTTT. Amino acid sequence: CASRETGQNTEAFF.

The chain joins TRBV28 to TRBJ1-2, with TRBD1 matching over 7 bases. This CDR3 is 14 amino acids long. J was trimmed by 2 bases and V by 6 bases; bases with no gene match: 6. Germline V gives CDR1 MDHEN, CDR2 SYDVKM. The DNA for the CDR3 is TGTGCCAGCAGGTCGACGGGACAGAACTATGGCTACACCTTC. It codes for CASRSTGQNYGYTF.